The 9 T cell receptor beta chains listed next were all sequenced from one sample in a study of blood T cell repertoires in COVID-19. Data came from immunoSEQ multiplex PCR; TCRdb stores just in-frame clones and leaves some out. The sample carries about 160,000 clones, 80% to 90% recorded once. The sequencing input was peripheral blood. The receptors come from a woman older than 75 with acute or convalescent COVID-19.

J is TRBJ2-1 and V is TRBV19; 8 nucleotides line up with TRBD1. Germline assignment: CDR1 LNHDA and CDR2 SQIVND (reference sequence). V shed 7 bases, J shed 3 bases, and the junction held 8 bases outside the gene matches. The CDR3 covers 15 residues. This CDR3 reads CASNPGQGFYNEQFF. The CDR3 nucleotides are TGTGCCAGTAACCCAGGACAGGGTTTCTACAATGAGCAGTTCTTC.

V is TRBV9 and J is TRBJ2-3; TRBD1 matches 7 bases. Germline trimming cut 4 bases from V and 3 bases from J; bases unmatched to any gene: 14. CDR1 is SGDLS, CDR2 YYNGEE, per germline. CDR3 size: 17 residues. In DNA, the CDR3 is TGTGCCAGCAGCCCAGAGGGGGCAGGGGTCACAACAGATACGCAGTATTTT. This codes for CASSPEGAGVTTDTQYF.

V and J are TRBV24-1 and TRBJ1-2, with a weak D call TRBD1 (5 bases). The V gene lost 2 bases and the J gene lost 6 bases, with 15 bases spanning the gap. Germline assignment: CDR1 KGHDR and CDR2 SFDVKD. CDR3 length: 15 amino acids. The CDR3 spells CATSDSQGGRNGYTF. CDR3 in DNA: TGTGCCACCAGTGATTCCCAGGGAGGGAGGAATGGCTACACCTTC.

This chain connects TRBV4-3 to TRBJ1-1; 7 bases fit TRBD1. CDR1 and CDR2 (germline): LGHNA, YSLEER. The V gene end was trimmed by 1 base and the J gene end by 0 bases; junction bases not matched to a gene: 8. This CDR3 spans 17 amino acids. The CDR3 nucleotides are TGCGCCAGCAGCCAAGGGTTGACAGGGCCCATGAACACTGAAGCTTTCTTT. This codes for CASSQGLTGPMNTEAFF.

The V gene is TRBV11-1, the J gene TRBJ2-7, with TRBD1 identical over 8 bases. CDR1 is SGHAT and CDR2 is FQDESV in the germline V gene (reference sequence). CDR3 length: 14 amino acids. The ends lost 5 bases at V and 6 bases at J; junction bases unmatched: 9. This CDR3 reads CASSPGTGRVEQYF. The CDR3 nucleotides are TGTGCCAGCAGCCCCGGGACAGGAAGGGTCGAGCAGTACTTC.

The chain is built from TRBV2 and TRBJ2-5, with D maybe TRBD1 (5 bases). Germline lookup yields CDR1 SNHLY and CDR2 FYNNEI. The V gene lost 4 bases and the J gene lost 2 bases, with 11 bases spanning the gap. The CDR3 covers 14 residues. In DNA, the CDR3 is TGTGCCAGCAGTGGGAGACAGCGTCAAGAGACCCAGTACTTC. Translating gives CASSGRQRQETQYF.

This sequence joins TRBV2 and TRBJ2-7; D might be TRBD1 (6 bases). The germline CDR1 and CDR2 sequences are SNHLY and FYNNEI. Trimming removed 7 bases from V and 8 bases from J, with 12 bases in between. There are 11 residues in the CDR3. This CDR3 reads CASTQGQKQYF. In DNA form, the CDR3 reads TGTGCCAGCACCCAAGGACAGAAGCAGTACTTC.

This clone showed up just once. CDR3 bases: TGCGCCAGCAGCCAAGATAACCTTCCCCGGGGAAAACTGTTTTTT. This gives the protein CASSQDNLPRGKLFF. The chain uses TRBV4-1 and TRBJ1-4; no clear D gene. Germline CDR1 is MGHRA and CDR2 is YSYEKL. The CDR3 extends over 15 amino acids. The V end was cut by 0 bases, the J end by 10 bases, with 15 bases between.

The chain joins TRBV5-8 to TRBJ1-2, with 8 bases lining up with TRBD1. The V and J ends lost 5 bases and 8 bases, in that order; junction bases with no gene match: 8. The CDR3 spans 13 residues. Germline assignment: CDR1 SGHTS and CDR2 YDEGEE. CDR3 in DNA: TGTGCCAGCAGACGGGACAGGATGGGAGGCTACACCTTC. It translates to CASRRDRMGGYTF.